The 31 T cell receptor beta chains below all came from one sample that was sequenced in a study of T cells after yellow fever vaccination. In TCRdb, the 5' RACE reads were re-called with MiXCR into one record per CDR3 protein. The profile shows under 700,000 distinct CDR3 sequences, around 16% of them singletons. Sequencing was performed on PBMCs, taken around 5 days after the first yellow fever vaccination. Receptors were obtained from a man aged 18-30 years who received the YFV17D yellow fever vaccine.

V and J are TRBV5-1 and TRBJ2-1, with D possibly TRBD1 on 6 matching bases. V was trimmed by 3 bases and J by 4 bases, leaving 14 bases between them. The CDR3 is 15 amino acids. In germline, CDR1 is SGHRS, CDR2 YFSETQ. CDR3 sequence: CASSSQGFLYNEQFF. CDR3 in DNA: TGCGCCAGCAGCTCACAGGGATTCCTTTACAATGAGCAGTTCTTC.

This clonotype showed up just a few times. The V gene is TRBV10-2, the J gene TRBJ1-1, with D possibly TRBD1 on 5 matching bases. The CDR3 is 15 amino acids. Per the germline V gene, CDR1 is WSHSY and CDR2 is SAAADI. The ends were cut back, 6 bases at V and 3 bases at J, with 17 bases in the middle. CDR3 loop: CASRTPGLGDTEAFF. Written as DNA, the CDR3 is TGCGCCAGCAGGACCCCGGGACTGGGGGACACTGAAGCTTTCTTT.

J is TRBJ1-1 and V is TRBV20-1, with D perhaps matching TRBD1 (5 bases). Between the trimmed V and J ends, which lost 5 bases and 0 bases, there was a span of 13 bases. Germline CDR1 is DFQATT and CDR2 is SNEGSKA (reference sequence). CDR3 length equals 14 residues. CDR3 residues: CSAESGRMNTEAFF. CDR3 DNA sequence: TGCAGTGCTGAATCGGGGCGGATGAACACTGAAGCTTTCTTT.

There are a few counts of this clonotype. The V gene is TRBV6-2 or TRBV6-3, the J gene TRBJ2-2; TRBD1 might be the D (5 bases). The CDR3 is 15 residues long. The germline V gene has CDR1 MNHEY and CDR2 SVGEGT. V was trimmed by 7 bases and J by 4 bases, leaving 16 bases between them. The CDR3 is CASTLQGPRTGELFF. The CDR3 DNA reads TGTGCCAGCACGCTCCAGGGCCCCCGCACCGGGGAGCTGTTTTTT.

CDR3 nucleotides: TGTGCCATCAGTGAGTCGACAGGTCGTCAGCCCCAGCATTTT. This codes for CAISESTGRQPQHF. This sequence joins TRBV10-3 and TRBJ1-5; a weak D match, TRBD1 (6 bases). Trimming cost V 0 bases and J 6 bases, with 9 bases left between them. Germline-derived CDR1 and CDR2 are ENHRY and SYGVKD. CDR3 size: 14 residues.

This clonotype was found a few times. V usage is TRBV4-1 and J usage is TRBJ2-1, with D possibly being TRBD2 (7 bases). This CDR3 has 14 residues. The ends were cut back, 1 base at V and 10 bases at J, with 14 bases in the middle. CDR1 and CDR2 (germline): MGHRA, YSYEKL. CDR3 bases: TGCGCCAGCAGCCAAGCAACAGGGAGGGGCGAGCAGTTCTTC. It encodes CASSQATGRGEQFF.

The chain employs TRBV5-1 and TRBJ2-3, with D maybe TRBD1 (6 bases). V gave up 6 bases and J gave up 1 base, with 12 bases separating them. CDR1 and CDR2 (germline): SGHRS, YFSETQ. This CDR3 is 14 amino acids long. The CDR3 region has the DNA TGCGCCAGCATGGGGGCACGAGGCACAGATACGCAGTATTTT. This sequence encodes CASMGARGTDTQYF.

This clonotype was seen a handful of times. The chain employs TRBV3-1 and TRBJ2-1, with 11 positions matching TRBD2. The CDR3 is 16 residues long. Germline CDR1 reads LGHDT; CDR2 reads YNNKEL (reference sequence). J lost 10 bases, V lost 1 base, and 9 bases had no gene match. The CDR3 region has the DNA TGTGCCAGCAGCCAAGGAGGTAGCGGGGGGGCCGGGGAGCAGTTCTTC. Translation: CASSQGGSGGAGEQFF.

The chain couples TRBV4-1 to TRBJ1-4, with TRBD1 matching 10 bases. Trimming removed 3 bases from V and 7 bases from J; junction bases left unmatched: 5. CDR3 length: 15 residues. Looked up from germline, CDR1 is MGHRA and CDR2 is YSYEKL. As DNA, the CDR3 is TGCGCCAGCAGCCAGGTCGGGACAGGGGTTGAAAAACTGTTTTTT. It yields the protein CASSQVGTGVEKLFF.

The chain couples TRBV30 to TRBJ1-1; 8 nucleotides match TRBD1. This CDR3 comprises 15 residues. Germline V gives CDR1 GTSNPN, CDR2 SVGIG (reference sequence). Germline trimming cut 4 bases from V and 1 base from J; bases unmatched to any gene: 8. In nucleotides, the CDR3 is TGTGCCTGGAAATGGTGGCAGGGGGCGAACACTGAAGCTTTCTTT. Its translation: CAWKWWQGANTEAFF.

This clonotype was seen a handful of times. The chain combines TRBV12-3 or TRBV12-4 with TRBJ1-2, with unresolved D. This CDR3 has 16 amino acids. V shed 5 bases and J shed 1 base, with 17 bases lying between them. CDR3 in amino acids: CASSSPKGAFNYGYTF. The CDR3 DNA reads as TGTGCCAGCAGTAGTCCAAAGGGAGCCTTTAACTATGGCTACACCTTC.

This clonotype was seen at least ten times. J is TRBJ2-5 and V is TRBV5-6; D gene uncertain. The germline V and J ends were trimmed by 4 bases and 4 bases, with 5 bases remaining between them. Germline V gene data show CDR1 as SGHDT and CDR2 as YYEEEE. This CDR3 comprises 11 residues. CDR3 in amino acids: CASSVRETQYF. CDR3 in DNA: TGTGCCAGCAGCGTCAGAGAGACCCAGTACTTC.

The chain couples TRBV27 to TRBJ1-1; perhaps TRBD1 as D (6 bases). Looked up from germline, CDR1 is MNHEY and CDR2 is SMNVEV (reference sequence). This CDR3 has 15 residues. Trimming removed 3 bases at V and 4 bases at J, with 15 bases between. The chain's CDR3 is CASSFGLEGGTEAFF. The CDR3 DNA is TGTGCCAGCAGTTTTGGGTTGGAGGGGGGCACTGAAGCTTTCTTT.

This clonotype was recorded a few times. V is TRBV7-9 and J is TRBJ2-7; D not certain. Germline V gives CDR1 SEHNR, CDR2 FQNEAQ (reference sequence). The CDR3 covers 14 residues. With 7 bases removed from V and 2 bases from J, the gap between germline ends came to 15 bases. This CDR3 is CASKGPGPAYEQYF. CDR3 nucleotides: TGTGCCAGCAAGGGTCCAGGACCAGCCTACGAGCAGTACTTC.

This clonotype was counted only a few times. The chain joins TRBV4-3 to TRBJ1-1; D call uncertain. Deletions cut 4 bases from V and 0 bases from J, with 12 bases between. This CDR3 comprises 15 residues. Germline assignment: CDR1 LGHNA and CDR2 YSLEER. The CDR3 coding sequence is TGCGCCAGCAGCCCTAGGGTAGGGATGAACACTGAAGCTTTCTTT. This codes for CASSPRVGMNTEAFF.

The CDR3 bases are TGTGCCAGCAGCGCCCCCGGGACAGGGGGCTACGAGCAGTACTTC. It codes for CASSAPGTGGYEQYF. V gene TRBV5-4 combines with J gene TRBJ2-7; 11 nucleotides agree with TRBD1. Germline loops: CDR1 SGHNT, CDR2 YYREEE (reference sequence). This CDR3 contains 15 residues. The V gene end was trimmed by 4 bases and the J gene end by 3 bases; junction bases not matched to a gene: 6. Complete variable domain (other parts from reference TRBV5-4 and TRBJ2-7): ETGVTQSPTHLIKTRGQQVTLRCSSQSGHNTVSWYQQALGQGPQFIFQYYREEENGRGNFPPRFSGLQFPNYSSELNVNALELDDSALYLCASSAPGTGGYEQYFGPGTRLTVT.

This clonotype occurred a few times. The chain links TRBV27 to TRBJ2-6; 7 bases agree with TRBD2. Germline lookup yields CDR1 MNHEY and CDR2 SMNVEV (reference sequence). This CDR3 has 16 amino acids. J lost 0 bases, V lost 10 bases, and 9 bases had no gene match. CDR3 sequence (DNA): TGTGCCACCACACGGGGCGGGGGCTCTGGGGCCAACGTCCTGACTTTC. As protein: CATTRGGGSGANVLTF.

This chain joins TRBV28 and TRBJ2-3, with 7 bases matching TRBD2. Looked up from germline, CDR1 is MDHEN and CDR2 is SYDVKM. CDR3 length equals 16 residues. J was trimmed by 3 bases and V by 1 base; bases with no gene match: 7. CDR3 DNA: TGTGCCAGCAGTTTATTTGCGGGGGATCGGACAGATACGCAGTATTTT. It encodes CASSLFAGDRTDTQYF.

The rearrangement uses TRBV5-6 and TRBJ2-3, with D uncertain. The CDR3 has 16 residues. V lost 3 bases and J 5 bases, leaving 19 bases between the germline ends. Per germline, CDR1 SGHDT and CDR2 YYEEEE. CDR3 loop: CASSYLLPTLGDTQYF. The CDR3 nucleotides are TGTGCCAGCAGCTACCTACTTCCGACCCTTGGAGATACGCAGTATTTT. Using reference TRBV5-6 and TRBJ2-3 for the parts outside the CDR3, the full variable domain is DAGVTQSPTHLIKTRGQQVTLRCSPKSGHDTVSWYQQALGQGPQFIFQYYEEEERQRGNFPDRFSGHQFPNYSSELNVNALLLGDSALYLCASSYLLPTLGDTQYFGPGTRLTVL.

This clonotype was counted a few times. The rearrangement links TRBV3-1 to TRBJ2-5; no definite D call. CDR1 is LGHDT and CDR2 is YNNKEL in the germline V gene (reference sequence). Trimming pared 2 bases from V and 3 bases from J, leaving 19 bases between. The CDR3 is made up of 17 amino acids. This CDR3 is CASSQIHSSPEKETQYF. The DNA of the CDR3 is TGTGCCAGCAGCCAAATCCACAGTTCCCCCGAAAAAGAGACCCAGTACTTC.

The V gene is TRBV9, the J gene TRBJ2-5; a weak D match, TRBD2 (6 bases). CDR1 and CDR2 from the germline V gene are SGDLS and YYNGEE. Trimming took off 1 base at V and 5 bases at J, with 18 bases between the two ends. The CDR3 is 16 amino acids. The CDR3 DNA follows: TGTGCCAGCAGCGTAAGCGGGTCGGCAGGGACGGAGACCCAGTACTTC. It is translated as CASSVSGSAGTETQYF.

The chain links TRBV6-5 to TRBJ1-4; tentatively, D is TRBD1 (5 bases). Between the trimmed V and J ends, which lost 0 bases and 7 bases, there was a span of 12 bases. In germline, CDR1 is MNHEY, CDR2 SVGAGI. This CDR3 spans 15 amino acids. The CDR3 region has the DNA TGTGCCAGCAGTTACTCAAGGGGTCTGGGTGAAAAACTGTTTTTT. Translating it yields CASSYSRGLGEKLFF.

The CDR3 loop reads CASNSGYEQYF. DNA for the CDR3: TGTGCCAGCAATAGTGGTTACGAGCAGTACTTC. The V gene is TRBV12-3 or TRBV12-4, the J gene TRBJ2-7; no firm D call. Trimming left V 7 bases short and J 4 bases short, with 8 bases between. CDR3 length equals 11 residues.

This clonotype turned up a few times. The chain is built from TRBV7-9 and TRBJ1-1; D gene uncertain. Germline V gene sequence: CDR1 SEHNR, CDR2 FQNEAQ (reference sequence). The germline V and J ends were trimmed by 5 bases and 1 base, with 11 bases remaining between them. The CDR3 extends over 14 amino acids. CDR3 residues: CASSNGLRNTEAFF. The CDR3 nucleotides are TGTGCCAGCAGCAACGGACTGAGGAACACTGAAGCTTTCTTT.

This clonotype was recorded a few times. This may be a read error: a much more frequent sequence differs by one nucleotide. The chain employs TRBV7-9 and TRBJ1-4; D unclear. The CDR3 totals 14 residues. Trimming took 1 base from V and 0 from J, leaving 3 bases between them. Germline CDR1 SEHNR, CDR2 FQNEAQ (reference sequence). DNA for the CDR3: TGTGCCAGCAGCTTAGGATCAACTAATGAAAAACTGTTTTTT. Protein product: CASSLGSTNEKLFF. Full variable domain (outside the CDR3, taken from reference TRBV7-9 and TRBJ1-4): DTGVSQNPRHKITKRGQNVTFRCDPISEHNRLYWYRQTLGQGPEFLTYFQNEAQLEKSRLLSDRFSAERPKGSFSTLEIQRTEQGDSAMYLCASSLGSTNEKLFFGSGTQLSVL.

This clonotype was counted only a few times. The chain employs TRBV20-1 and TRBJ2-1; 9 bases are a match to TRBD2. Losses at the gene ends were 0 bases for V and 5 bases for J; bases not matched to a gene: 8. The CDR3 runs to 16 residues. The germline gives CDR1 DFQATT, CDR2 SNEGSKA (reference sequence). The CDR3 coding sequence is TGCAGTGCTAGAGACAGTAGCGGGGGAAGGAACAATGAGCAGTTCTTC. Translated: CSARDSSGGRNNEQFF.

This clonotype showed up just a few times. This chain uses TRBV27 with TRBJ2-7, with unresolved D. In germline, CDR1 is MNHEY, CDR2 SMNVEV (reference sequence). The CDR3 spans 14 residues. Trimming stripped 3 bases from V and 2 bases from J, with 11 bases between. DNA of the CDR3: TGTGCCAGCAGTTTGAACTCGGGCCCCTACGAGCAGTACGTC. This gives the protein CASSLNSGPYEQYV.

Many counts were recorded for this clonotype. The chain carries TRBV9 and TRBJ2-5; 13 bases map to TRBD2. CDR3 length: 15 residues. Germline lookup yields CDR1 SGDLS and CDR2 YYNGEE. Trimming took 2 bases from V and 3 from J; bases not matched to a gene: 1. The CDR3 loop reads CASSVGLAGEETQYF. The DNA of the CDR3 is TGTGCCAGCAGCGTCGGACTAGCGGGGGAAGAGACCCAGTACTTC. The full variable domain, in which reference TRBV9 and TRBJ2-5 provide the parts outside the CDR3, is DSGVTQTPKHLITATGQRVTLRCSPRSGDLSVYWYQQSLDQGLQFLIQYYNGEERAKGNILERFSAQQFPDLHSELNLSSLELGDSALYFCASSVGLAGEETQYFGPGTRLLVL.

The chain combines TRBV7-8 with TRBJ1-5, with D possibly being TRBD1 (5 bases). In germline, CDR1 is SGHVS, CDR2 FQNEAQ. The V and J ends lost 3 bases and 5 bases respectively, with 11 bases between them. The CDR3 sequence is 14 residues long. For the CDR3, the DNA is TGTGCCAGCAGCTTCGGAACAGGTCATCAGCCCCAGCATTTT. Protein: CASSFGTGHQPQHF.

J is TRBJ2-1 and V is TRBV19; TRBD2 agrees at 8 bases. Germline values: CDR1 LNHDA, CDR2 SQIVND (reference sequence). The V segment lost 2 bases and the J segment 0 bases; nucleotides outside the gene matches: 6. This CDR3 spans 17 amino acids. The DNA for the CDR3 is TGTGCCAGTAGTATAAACGGGAGGGTACGCTCCTACAATGAGCAGTTCTTC. Translation: CASSINGRVRSYNEQFF. The full variable domain, in which reference TRBV19 and TRBJ2-1 provide the parts outside the CDR3, is DGGITQSPKYLFRKEGQNVTLSCEQNLNHDAMYWYRQDPGQGLRLIYYSQIVNDFQKGDIAEGYSVSREKKESFPLTVTSAQKNPTAFYLCASSINGRVRSYNEQFFGPGTRLTVL.

In this sample, this clonotype turned up a few times. This chain uses TRBV12-3 or TRBV12-4 with TRBJ2-7; tentatively, D is TRBD2 (5 bases). V was trimmed by 3 bases and J by 7 bases, leaving 7 bases between them. CDR3 length: 11 amino acids. The CDR3 protein is CASSFSGEQYF. The CDR3 region has the DNA TGTGCCAGCAGTTTTTCGGGAGAGCAGTACTTC.